The 23 T cell receptor beta chains given below trace back to one sample, sequenced in a study of blood T cell repertoires in COVID-19. Sequencing used immunoSEQ multiplex PCR; TCRdb keeps in-frame clones, though not all of them. The sample holds just under 150,000 clones, about 88% seen once. The sample taken for sequencing was peripheral blood. The source of these receptors is a human donor with acute or convalescent COVID-19. The donor label of this sample is uncertain.

The rearrangement uses TRBV4-3 and TRBJ2-1; 8 bases are shared with TRBD2. The CDR3 is 16 residues long. Trimming cost V 5 bases and J 4 bases; bases outside gene matches: 10. In germline, CDR1 is LGHNA, CDR2 YSLEER. The CDR3 DNA follows: TGCGCCAGCAGCTTTGACCCGGGAGGGGTTTACAATGAGCAGTTCTTC. Amino acids: CASSFDPGGVYNEQFF.

The chain links TRBV14 to TRBJ1-1; 7 bases are a match to TRBD1. CDR1 SGHDN and CDR2 FVKESK come from the germline V gene. The CDR3 consists of 15 residues. With V trimmed by 4 bases and J by 0 bases, 5 bases remained unmatched. CDR3 DNA sequence: TGTGCCAGCAGCCGACTGGGACAGTTGAACACTGAAGCTTTCTTT. Translating it yields CASSRLGQLNTEAFF.

V usage is TRBV7-2 and J usage is TRBJ2-6; D gene uncertain. The CDR3 loop spans 15 amino acids. Germline V gives CDR1 SGHTA, CDR2 FQGNSA. Trimming took 2 bases from V and 0 from J, leaving 5 bases between them. In nucleotides, the CDR3 is TGTGCCAGCAGCTTACGGAGCTCTGGGGCCAACGTCCTGACTTTC. Its protein is CASSLRSSGANVLTF.

V usage is TRBV6-1 and J usage is TRBJ1-2; D is possibly TRBD1 (5 bases). Trimming stripped 3 bases from V and 8 bases from J, with 10 bases between. Germline lookup yields CDR1 MNHNS and CDR2 SASEGT. This CDR3 has 12 residues. The CDR3 region is CASSDRVGGYTF. The CDR3 DNA is TGTGCCAGCAGTGACAGGGTGGGCGGCTACACCTTC.

The V gene is TRBV10-3, the J gene TRBJ2-1; TRBD1 matches at 8 bases. Germline loops: CDR1 ENHRY, CDR2 SYGVKD. The CDR3 extends over 15 amino acids. V shed 10 bases, J shed 0 bases, and the junction held 8 bases outside the gene matches. CDR3 nucleotides: TGTGCCACCACACAGGGGGAAAGCTCCTACAATGAGCAGTTCTTC. Its protein product is CATTQGESSYNEQFF.

The chain couples TRBV7-3 to TRBJ2-6, with 9 bases that match TRBD1. The germline CDR1 and CDR2 sequences are SGHTA and FQGTGA. The CDR3 has 20 residues. With 2 bases clipped from V and 4 bases from J, the junction kept 15 bases outside the gene matches. CDR3 bases: TGTGCCAGCAGCTTAGAGGGACAGGGCGGCAAAAGGAGAGGGGCCAACGTCCTGACTTTC. Its protein product is CASSLEGQGGKRRGANVLTF.

J is TRBJ1-1 and V is TRBV29-1; D is undetermined. The CDR3 totals 12 residues. CDR1 SQVTM and CDR2 ANQGSEA come from the germline V gene. V was trimmed by 4 bases and J by 6 bases, leaving 12 bases between them. The DNA for the CDR3 is TGCAGCGTTGGTAGAGGTGCCCCTGAAGCTTTCTTT. This sequence encodes CSVGRGAPEAFF.

The rearrangement links TRBV30 to TRBJ2-1, with D perhaps TRBD1 (6 bases). V was clipped by 0 bases and J by 5 bases, with 8 bases between them. The CDR3 consists of 13 residues. The germline gives CDR1 GTSNPN, CDR2 SVGIG (reference sequence). CDR3 coding DNA: TGTGCCTGGAGTGTAGGGGGAAACAATGAGCAGTTCTTC. Amino acids: CAWSVGGNNEQFF.

This clone was counted a single time. This CDR3 is CASSSGQTNYGYTF. The CDR3 DNA follows: TGCGCCAGCAGCTCGGGACAGACTAACTATGGCTACACCTTC. The chain couples TRBV5-1 to TRBJ1-2, with 7 bases matching TRBD1. The V segment lost 3 bases and the J segment 0 bases; nucleotides outside the gene matches: 2. CDR1 and CDR2 from the germline V gene are SGHRS and YFSETQ. The CDR3 consists of 14 residues.

The chain couples TRBV7-2 to TRBJ1-1; 9 nucleotides match TRBD1. J gave up 5 bases and V 5 bases, and 9 bases lay outside the gene matches. The CDR3 covers 15 residues. Germline-derived CDR1 and CDR2 are SGHTA and FQGNSA. The CDR3 DNA reads as TGTGCCAGCAGCCGCAAGGACAGGGGACCAACTGAAGCTTTCTTT. Translated: CASSRKDRGPTEAFF.

The chain is built from TRBV4-1 and TRBJ2-1; 7 bases align to TRBD1. There are 15 residues in the CDR3. Germline V gene sequence: CDR1 MGHRA, CDR2 YSYEKL. J lost 4 bases, V lost 0 bases, and 3 bases had no gene match. The DNA of the CDR3 is TGCGCCAGCAGCCAAGAGCCAGGGGGTTACAATGAGCAGTTCTTC. As protein: CASSQEPGGYNEQFF.

This sequence joins TRBV7-3 and TRBJ1-1; TRBD1 aligns across 7 bases. The CDR3 is 16 residues long. The germline V gene encodes CDR1 SGHTA and CDR2 FQGTGA. With V trimmed by 2 bases and J by 1 base, 7 bases remained unmatched. The CDR3 is CASSLSAQGRNTEAFF. Written as DNA, the CDR3 is TGTGCCAGCAGCTTATCCGCACAGGGGAGGAACACTGAAGCTTTCTTT.

J is TRBJ2-1 and V is TRBV5-4; D call uncertain. The V end was cut by 3 bases, the J end by 3 bases, with 10 bases between. This CDR3 comprises 14 residues. Germline lookup yields CDR1 SGHNT and CDR2 YYREEE (reference sequence). The CDR3 DNA reads as TGTGCCAGCAGCTCCCCCATCAACTACAATGAGCAGTTCTTC. Amino acid sequence: CASSSPINYNEQFF.

This clone was seen a few times. This sequence joins TRBV19 and TRBJ1-5; a weak D match, TRBD1 (6 bases). CDR1 is LNHDA and CDR2 is SQIVND in the germline V gene (reference sequence). The CDR3 contains 17 residues. The ends were cut back, 3 bases at V and 3 bases at J, with 18 bases in the middle. The CDR3 DNA follows: TGTGCCAGTAGTATCTACAGGGTCGGTGCTCACAATCAGCCCCAGCATTTT. It specifies CASSIYRVGAHNQPQHF.

This clone has a single count. The V and J genes are TRBV28 and TRBJ2-7; 7 bases are shared with TRBD1. After removal of 5 bases from V and 0 bases from J, the junction contained 7 bases not matched to a gene. CDR1 is MDHEN and CDR2 is SYDVKM in the germline V gene. CDR3 size: 15 residues. The CDR3, as DNA: TGTGCCAGCAGTCCCGGGACAGCTAGCTCCTACGAGCAGTACGTC. Protein: CASSPGTASSYEQYV.

This chain connects TRBV2 to TRBJ2-7; a possible D gene is TRBD1 (5 bases). CDR3 length: 12 amino acids. The V end was cut by 4 bases, the J end by 3 bases, with 7 bases between. CDR1 and CDR2 (germline): SNHLY, FYNNEI. DNA of the CDR3: TGTGCCAGCAGTGGGCAGGGCTACGAGCAGTACTTC. Translating it yields CASSGQGYEQYF.

The chain carries TRBV10-3 and TRBJ1-2; no reliable D call. V shed 7 bases and J shed 4 bases, with 7 bases lying between them. The germline V gene encodes CDR1 ENHRY and CDR2 SYGVKD. This CDR3 region has 11 residues. The CDR3 nucleotides are TGTGCCATCAAGTTGAGCTATGGCTACACCTTC. Translation: CAIKLSYGYTF.

CDR3 amino acids: CASSLGSLLAGDRLDTQYF. In nucleotides, the CDR3 is TGCGCCAGCAGCTTGGGGTCCCTACTAGCGGGAGATCGATTAGATACGCAGTATTTT. This chain links TRBV5-1 with TRBJ2-3; 11 positions agree with TRBD2. CDR1 is SGHRS, CDR2 YFSETQ, per germline. The length of the CDR3 is 19 residues. V lost 0 bases to trimming and J lost 5 bases; unmatched junction nucleotides: 14. Looking up the rest from reference TRBV5-1 and TRBJ2-3 gives the full variable domain: KAGVTQTPRYLIKTRGQQVTLSCSPISGHRSVSWYQQTPGQGLQFLFEYFSETQRNKGNFPGRFSGRQFSNSRSEMNVSTLELGDSALYLCASSLGSLLAGDRLDTQYFGPGTRLTVL.

The J gene is TRBJ2-5, the V gene TRBV3-1 (or the pseudogene TRBV3-2); TRBD1 aligns across 9 bases. The CDR3 totals 16 residues. Germline V gives CDR1 LGHDT, CDR2 YNNKEL (reference sequence). The V gene end was trimmed by 7 bases and the J gene end by 4 bases; junction bases not matched to a gene: 13. CDR3 nucleotides: TGTGCCAGCACACCCTCACAGGGGGCGACGAGAGAGACCCAGTACTTC. It yields the protein CASTPSQGATRETQYF.

The gene calls are TRBV27 and TRBJ1-2; no definite D call. V lost 3 bases and J lost 2, with 10 bases in between. This CDR3 region has 14 residues. CDR1 is MNHEY and CDR2 is SMNVEV in the germline V gene (reference sequence). In nucleotides, the CDR3 is TGTGCCAGCAGTTTGATGGCAGGAAACTATGGCTACACCTTC. Its protein product is CASSLMAGNYGYTF.

In this sample, this clone turned up once. The V call is TRBV19, the J call TRBJ1-5; a possible D gene is TRBD1 (5 bases). The CDR3 length is 15 residues. Germline CDR1 and CDR2: LNHDA and SQIVND (reference sequence). V dropped 4 bases and J dropped 4 bases, with 14 bases sitting between them. CDR3 in amino acids: CASSTRTGPNQPQHF. The CDR3 region has the DNA TGTGCCAGTAGTACCCGAACAGGACCAAATCAGCCCCAGCATTTT.

V usage is TRBV5-1 and J usage is TRBJ1-2; 10 bases agree with TRBD1. Germline CDR1 SGHRS, CDR2 YFSETQ. The CDR3 extends over 15 amino acids. V lost 4 bases and J lost 4; bases outside the gene matches: 7. CDR3 nucleotide sequence: TGCGCCAGCAGCGGAATGACAGGGGGCGGCTATGGCTACACCTTC. Protein product: CASSGMTGGGYGYTF.

This chain joins TRBV28 and TRBJ1-1; D gene uncertain. The germline CDR1 and CDR2 sequences are MDHEN and SYDVKM. The CDR3 runs to 12 residues. Trimming removed 3 bases from V and 7 bases from J, with 9 bases in between. This CDR3 is CASSLFSYEAFF. The CDR3 nucleotides read TGTGCCAGCAGTTTGTTTTCCTATGAAGCTTTCTTT.